A single sample is the source of the 6 T cell receptor beta chains below, sequenced in a study of T cell repertoires in cytomegalovirus infection. No antigen has been identified for these receptors. A single record per CDR3 protein comes from TCRdb applying MiXCR to the reads. The table records 900,000 to 950,000 distinct CDR3 sequences, roughly 30% of them present only once. Sequenced material: cultured CD8+ T cells from PBMCs, taken from culture after CMV antigen stimulation. The receptors were gathered from a human donor in good health (CMV status not recorded). Some clones in this sample may be carry-over from other donors' samples.

Only a few counts were recorded for this clonotype. The V gene is TRBV5-4, the J gene TRBJ1-6; D perhaps matches TRBD1 (5 bases). The CDR3 sequence is 16 residues long. Trimming took 0 bases from V and 9 from J, leaving 16 bases between them. Germline CDR1 reads SGHNT; CDR2 reads YYREEE (reference sequence). The CDR3 DNA follows: TGTGCCAGCAGCTTGGCCGGGGACTCCAGGAGTTCACCCCTCCACTTT. It specifies CASSLAGDSRSSPLHF.

The V call is TRBV11-3, the J call TRBJ2-2; no clear D. V was trimmed by 4 bases and J by 0 bases, leaving 6 bases between them. Germline lookup yields CDR1 SGHNT and CDR2 YENEEA. The CDR3 consists of 14 residues. CDR3 bases: TGTGCCAGCAGCTCACAAGCGAACACCGGGGAGCTGTTTTTT. Protein sequence: CASSSQANTGELFF. The whole variable domain, filled in from reference TRBV11-3 and TRBJ2-2, reads EAGVVQSPRYKIIEKKQPVAFWCNPISGHNTLYWYLQNLGQGPELLIRYENEEAVDDSQLPKDRFSAERLKGVDSTLKIQPAELGDSAVYLCASSSQANTGELFFGEGSRLTVL.

This clonotype has more than one count but fewer than ten. The rearrangement joins TRBV19 to TRBJ2-2; D is tentatively TRBD1 or TRBD2 (5 bases each). The V gene's germline CDR1 is LNHDA and CDR2 SQIVND (reference sequence). Trimming pared 5 bases from V and 6 bases from J, leaving 13 bases between. This CDR3 region has 14 residues. CDR3 in amino acids: CASSSLGTAGELFF. The CDR3 region has the DNA TGTGCCAGTAGTTCCCTGGGGACGGCCGGGGAGCTGTTTTTT.

As concerns this clonotype: This clone may be a read error of a much larger clone one base away. The chain uses TRBV7-2 and TRBJ2-3, with 7 bases aligning to TRBD2. Germline loops: CDR1 SGHTA, CDR2 FQGNSA. CDR3 length: 15 residues. The chain's CDR3 is CASSLATSFTDMQYF. As DNA, the CDR3 is TGTGCCAGCAGCTTAGCGACTAGCTTCACAGATATGCAGTATTTT. The whole variable domain, filled in from reference TRBV7-2 and TRBJ2-3, reads GAGVSQSPSNKVTEKGKDVELRCDPISGHTALYWYRQSLGQGLEFLIYFQGNSAPDKSGLPSDRFSAERTGGSVSTLTIQRTQQEDSAVYLCASSLATSFTDMQYFGPGTRLTVL.

V gene TRBV27 combines with J gene TRBJ2-1; tentatively, D is TRBD1 (6 bases). Germline V gene sequence: CDR1 MNHEY, CDR2 SMNVEV (reference sequence). Trimming shortened V by 6 bases and J by 2 bases, and 14 bases separated the two germline ends. CDR3 length: 15 residues. The DNA for the CDR3 is TGTGCCAGCAGCTTTGGGTCAGGGGCCTACAATGAGCAGTTCTTC. It codes for CASSFGSGAYNEQFF.

The J gene is TRBJ1-2, the V gene TRBV3-1; TRBD1 is a possible D gene (5 bases). Between the trimmed V and J ends, which lost 2 bases and 3 bases, there was a span of 19 bases. This CDR3 is 17 amino acids long. The germline V gene has CDR1 LGHDT and CDR2 YNNKEL (reference sequence). This chain's CDR3 is CASSQFRDPGTDYGYTF. Here the CDR3 DNA reads TGTGCCAGCAGCCAATTCCGGGACCCGGGGACGGACTATGGCTACACCTTC.